Each of the 29 T cell receptor beta chains below was sequenced from the same sample in a study of human T cells and chemical hapten exposure. This sample's time point: pre-sensitization, week 0. Sample treatment: therapeutic diphenylcyclopropenone sensitization with weekly scalp DPC. TCRdb independently ran MiXCR on the RACE reads; one entry per CDR3 protein. This sample has 180,000 or so distinct CDR3 sequences; just under 30% occur once, and the top ten carry approximately 3%. This sample comprised whole blood, obtained in connection with sensitization to the hapten diphenylcyclopropenone (DPC). These receptors were collected from a woman aged 25 to 39 with alopecia areata. Some clones in this sample may be carry-over from other donors' samples.

This clonotype was found a few times. Here the CDR3 reads CASSQGSSYEQYF. The DNA of the CDR3 is TGTGCCAGCAGCCAAGGGTCCTCCTACGAGCAGTACTTC. V is TRBV3-1 and J is TRBJ2-7; D call uncertain. This CDR3 contains 13 residues. Trimming pared 1 base from V and 0 bases from J, leaving 4 bases between. Germline V gene sequence: CDR1 LGHDT, CDR2 YNNKEL (reference sequence).

The chain joins TRBV6-5 to TRBJ1-2; TRBD1 agrees at 8 bases. Germline assignment: CDR1 MNHEY and CDR2 SVGAGI. The CDR3 contains 14 residues. With 6 bases clipped from V and 4 bases from J, the junction kept 7 bases outside the gene matches. The CDR3 protein is CASRTGEWSYGYTF. CDR3 bases: TGTGCCAGCAGGACAGGGGAATGGAGCTATGGCTACACCTTC.

This clonotype has a handful of counts. The chain has TRBV28 and TRBJ2-7; a weak D match, TRBD1 (5 bases). Germline CDR1 reads MDHEN; CDR2 reads SYDVKM. V was clipped by 4 bases and J by 6 bases, with 19 bases between them. CDR3 length equals 15 residues. The CDR3 DNA is TGTGCCAGCAGTTCATTTGCTAAAAGGGGCATCGAGCAGTACTTC. Its protein is CASSSFAKRGIEQYF.

This chain joins TRBV18 and TRBJ1-2; 10 bases agree with TRBD1. The V gene's germline CDR1 is KGHSH and CDR2 LQKENI. The CDR3 contains 16 residues. Germline trimming cut 1 base from V and 1 base from J; bases unmatched to any gene: 3. CDR3 coding DNA: TGTGCCAGCTCACCACGGGACAGGGGCCTTAACTATGGCTACACCTTC. Translating it yields CASSPRDRGLNYGYTF. Drawing the rest from reference TRBV18 and TRBJ1-2, the complete variable domain is NAGVMQNPRHLVRRRGQEARLRCSPMKGHSHVYWYRQLPEEGLKFMVYLQKENIIDESGMPKERFSAEFPKEGPSILRIQQVVRGDSAAYFCASSPRDRGLNYGYTFGSGTRLTVV.

The V call is TRBV9, the J call TRBJ1-3; 9 bases agree with TRBD1. CDR1 is SGDLS, CDR2 YYNGEE, per germline. The CDR3 is 15 amino acids. Trimming at V came to 4 bases and at J to 0 bases, leaving 2 bases not matched to a gene. CDR3 bases: TGTGCCAGCAGCTCGGGACAGGGCTCTGGAAACACCATATATTTT. Translation gives CASSSGQGSGNTIYF.

This clonotype was counted between two and nine times. The chain carries TRBV20-1 and TRBJ2-1; TRBD2 agrees at 10 bases. The ends lost 6 bases at V and 9 bases at J; junction bases unmatched: 8. CDR1 DFQATT and CDR2 SNEGSKA come from the germline V gene (reference sequence). The CDR3 totals 13 residues. The CDR3 region has the DNA TGCAGTGCGTCCGGGACTAGCGTTGGTGAGCAGTTCTTC. This encodes CSASGTSVGEQFF.

The rearrangement links TRBV5-4 to TRBJ2-7; either TRBD1 or TRBD2 may supply D (5 bases each). Trimming shortened V by 4 bases and J by 2 bases, and 13 bases separated the two germline ends. The CDR3 runs to 14 residues. In germline, CDR1 is SGHNT, CDR2 YYREEE (reference sequence). CDR3 residues: CASSPRGGAYEQYF. CDR3 bases: TGTGCCAGCAGCCCCCGGGGCGGAGCCTACGAGCAGTACTTC.

The chain joins TRBV3-1 to TRBJ2-3, with 8 bases that match TRBD1. This CDR3 has 15 amino acids. Germline CDR1 is LGHDT and CDR2 is YNNKEL (reference sequence). Trimming at V came to 2 bases and at J to 2 bases, leaving 3 bases not matched to a gene. The CDR3 region is CASSQTDRDTDTQYF. The CDR3 DNA reads as TGTGCCAGCAGCCAAACGGACAGGGACACAGATACGCAGTATTTT.

J is TRBJ2-1 and V is TRBV5-1, with 7 bases fitting TRBD2. Germline V gene sequence: CDR1 SGHRS, CDR2 YFSETQ. This CDR3 is 15 amino acids long. V was pared by 2 bases and J by 2 bases, with 4 bases of the junction left unmatched. The CDR3 nucleotides are TGCGCCAGCAGCTTCGGGGGGATCCCCTACAATGAGCAGTTCTTC. Its translation is CASSFGGIPYNEQFF.

The gene calls are TRBV2 and TRBJ1-3; no firm D call. CDR3 length: 14 amino acids. V was trimmed by 8 bases and J by 0 bases, leaving 11 bases between them. Germline V gene lookup returns CDR1 SNHLY and CDR2 FYNNEI. The CDR3 region is CASGEVPSGNTIYF. The CDR3, as DNA: TGTGCCAGCGGGGAGGTCCCCTCTGGAAACACCATATATTTT.

The chain is built from TRBV4-1 and TRBJ2-7; 10 positions match TRBD1. Germline V lookup: CDR1 MGHRA, CDR2 YSYEKL. The length of the CDR3 is 15 residues. After removal of 2 bases from V and 6 bases from J, the junction contained 7 bases not matched to a gene. The CDR3 DNA is TGCGCCAGCAGCCAACCCGGGACAGGGGTTCGCGAGCAGTACTTC. It codes for CASSQPGTGVREQYF.

This clonotype was seen a few times. This chain connects TRBV4-2 to TRBJ2-2; 8 nucleotides agree with TRBD1. In germline, CDR1 is LGHNA, CDR2 YNFKEQ. V dropped 0 bases and J dropped 7; count of bases not matched to a gene: 7. This CDR3 comprises 16 residues. The CDR3 region is CASSQDEDRVIGELFF. In DNA, the CDR3 is TGTGCCAGCAGCCAAGATGAGGACAGGGTTATCGGGGAGCTGTTTTTT.

This clonotype was detected only a few times. The CDR3 DNA is TGTGCCAGCAGTTATGGCGATAATTCACCCCTCCACTTT. Translated, it gives CASSYGDNSPLHF. The V and J genes are TRBV6-6 and TRBJ1-6; D call uncertain. The CDR3 has 13 residues. Germline CDR1 reads MNHNY; CDR2 reads SVGAGI (reference sequence). V was trimmed by 3 bases and J by 5 bases, leaving 5 bases between them.

This clonotype showed up many times. The V gene is TRBV12-3 or TRBV12-4, the J gene TRBJ1-5; no definite D call. V was trimmed by 3 bases and J by 4 bases, leaving 10 bases between them. This CDR3 region has 14 residues. The CDR3 nucleotides read TGTGCCAGCAGTTTTGGCAGGATGAATCAGCCCCAGCATTTT. Its protein is CASSFGRMNQPQHF.

This clonotype was seen a handful of times. The chain is built from TRBV7-2 and TRBJ1-1; perhaps TRBD1 as D (6 bases). Germline V gene data show CDR1 as SGHTA and CDR2 as FQGNSA. V was trimmed by 3 bases and J by 2 bases, leaving 10 bases between them. CDR3 length equals 14 residues. The CDR3 loop is CASSFGRGNTEAFF. CDR3 DNA sequence: TGTGCCAGCAGCTTTGGCAGGGGAAACACTGAAGCTTTCTTT.

This clonotype was recorded a few times. V gene TRBV20-1 combines with J gene TRBJ1-5; a possible D gene is TRBD1 (5 bases). CDR1 and CDR2 (germline): DFQATT, SNEGSKA (reference sequence). Trimming took 3 bases from V and 7 from J, leaving 13 bases between them. This CDR3 is 13 amino acids long. CDR3 DNA: TGCAGTGCTAGGGGGGGGGGTATCCAGCCCCAGCATTTT. Encoded protein: CSARGGGIQPQHF.

The rearrangement uses TRBV6-2 or TRBV6-3 and TRBJ1-2; no definite D call. The CDR3 runs to 10 residues. The germline CDR1 and CDR2 sequences are MNHEY and SVGEGT. Here the CDR3 DNA reads TGTGCGACGGAGAACTATGGCTACACCTTC. The encoded protein is CATENYGYTF.

The chain recombines TRBV28 with TRBJ1-2, with D perhaps matching TRBD1 (5 bases). The length of the CDR3 is 13 residues. Between the trimmed V and J ends, which lost 2 bases and 2 bases, there was a span of 6 bases. Per germline, CDR1 MDHEN and CDR2 SYDVKM. The CDR3, as DNA: TGTGCCAGCAGTTTAGCAGGGAACTATGGCTACACCTTC. It codes for CASSLAGNYGYTF.

In its sample, this clonotype was seen a few times. The chain combines TRBV7-2 with TRBJ2-1; TRBD2 matches 9 bases. J was trimmed by 3 bases and V by 7 bases; bases with no gene match: 7. This CDR3 is built from 15 residues. In germline, CDR1 is SGHTA, CDR2 FQGNSA. CDR3 residues: CASKPNSGSYNEQFF. The CDR3 DNA reads as TGTGCCAGCAAACCCAATAGCGGGAGCTACAATGAGCAGTTCTTC.

The chain joins TRBV29-1 to TRBJ2-1, with no clear D. V lost 7 bases to trimming and J lost 6 bases, with 16 bases between them. The CDR3 covers 13 residues. The germline V gene encodes CDR1 SQVTM and CDR2 ANQGSEA. In DNA, the CDR3 is TGCAGCGCGACCATTAGTATTGTCAATGAGCAGTTCTTC. Amino acids: CSATISIVNEQFF.

This clonotype has only a few counts. V usage is TRBV29-1 and J usage is TRBJ2-7, with 9 bases aligning to TRBD2. CDR3 size: 14 residues. Germline loops: CDR1 SQVTM, CDR2 ANQGSEA. J was trimmed by 2 bases and V by 1 base; bases with no gene match: 3. The CDR3 sequence: CSVEGLAVAYEQYF. The DNA of the CDR3 is TGCAGCGTTGAAGGACTAGCGGTAGCCTACGAGCAGTACTTC.

This clonotype was seen at least ten times. The chain has TRBV4-3 and TRBJ2-6; a possible D gene is TRBD1 (5 bases). CDR3 length: 16 amino acids. Germline V CDR1 and CDR2: LGHNA, YSLEER. V shed 0 bases and J shed 4 bases, with 10 bases lying between them. CDR3 nucleotides: TGCGCCAGCAGCCAAGATAGGGGCTCCGGGGCCAACGTCCTGACTTTC. Protein sequence: CASSQDRGSGANVLTF.

This clonotype came up a few times. The V call is TRBV29-1, the J call TRBJ2-4; the D gene is possibly TRBD1 (5 bases). Trimming pared 4 bases from V and 7 bases from J, leaving 14 bases between. CDR1 and CDR2 (germline): SQVTM, ANQGSEA. This CDR3 contains 13 residues. Here the CDR3 DNA reads TGCAGCGTTGCCTCAGGGATGTCGAACATTCAGTACTTC. Translated, it gives CSVASGMSNIQYF.

The chain recombines TRBV7-2 with TRBJ2-1; tentative D call: TRBD2 (7 bases). V lost 10 bases and J lost 9, with 13 bases in between. From germline, CDR1 is SGHTA and CDR2 FQGNSA. The CDR3 has 11 amino acids. CDR3 nucleotides: TGTGCCACCCGAGGGGGGGTTGAGCAGTTCTTC. The encoded protein is CATRGGVEQFF.

This clonotype occurred once. The chain carries TRBV4-1 and TRBJ1-1; D is unresolved. The CDR3 runs to 14 residues. V was shortened by 4 bases and J by 1 base, with 10 bases between the two germline ends. Germline values: CDR1 MGHRA, CDR2 YSYEKL. This CDR3 reads CASSRAYENTEAFF. The CDR3 nucleotides read TGCGCCAGCAGCCGCGCATATGAGAACACTGAAGCTTTCTTT.

J is TRBJ2-1 and V is TRBV6-1; 9 positions match TRBD2. Germline assignment: CDR1 MNHNS and CDR2 SASEGT. V was clipped by 1 base and J by 5 bases; unmatched bases: 9. The CDR3 consists of 17 residues. The DNA for the CDR3 is TGTGCCAGCAGTGAAGGGGGCCTGCGGGGGGGCCACAATGAGCAGTTCTTC. Its protein product is CASSEGGLRGGHNEQFF.

This clonotype was counted only a few times. The rearrangement joins TRBV5-4 to TRBJ1-1; D is uncertain. The CDR3 contains 15 residues. V was pared by 0 bases and J by 0 bases, with 9 bases between. Germline assignment: CDR1 SGHNT and CDR2 YYREEE (reference sequence). CDR3 in DNA: TGTGCCAGCAGCTTGGCGGGCAGAATGAACACTGAAGCTTTCTTT. Protein: CASSLAGRMNTEAFF.

The chain has TRBV29-1 and TRBJ1-5; no clear D gene. Germline CDR1 SQVTM, CDR2 ANQGSEA. V shed 6 bases and J shed 0 bases, with 6 bases lying between them. The CDR3 is made up of 12 amino acids. The CDR3, as DNA: TGCAGCGTGAAGGATAGCAATCAGCCCCAGCATTTT. Translated, it gives CSVKDSNQPQHF.

The J gene is TRBJ1-1, the V gene TRBV5-1; D remains unclear. V lost 4 bases and J 10 bases, leaving 14 bases between the germline ends. This CDR3 is built from 12 residues. Germline assignment: CDR1 SGHRS and CDR2 YFSETQ. CDR3 residues: CASSTTEAGAFF. The CDR3, as DNA: TGCGCCAGCAGCACCACCGAGGCGGGAGCTTTCTTT.